Below are 22 T cell receptor beta chains sequenced from a single sample in a study of beta chain features in type 1 diabetes. Findings and caveats of the study: Among all four CD4+ subsets, Type 1 diabetes patients had TCRB CDR3s that were moderately but significantly shorter.

Expressed TCRB transcripts got sequenced, as all isolated RNA was reverse transcribed. Assay used: immunoSEQ multiplex PCR; TCRdb lists only in-frame clones, some missing. The data contain 300,000 to 350,000 clones, about 13% of them seen just once; the ten biggest clones take up over 0.014%. Their target antigens are unknown. Sequencing input: naive CD4+ T cells from blood. These receptors came from a woman aged 18-35 years with type 1 diabetes.

This clone was seen a few times. The CDR3 reads CASSTTGGKLFF. In nucleotides, the CDR3 is TGTGCCAGCAGCACCACAGGGGGAAAACTGTTTTTT. The V gene is TRBV25-1, the J gene TRBJ1-4; 8 bases line up with TRBD1. Losses at the gene ends were 6 bases for V and 10 bases for J; bases not matched to a gene: 4. The V gene's germline CDR1 is MGHDK and CDR2 SYGVNS. The CDR3 totals 12 residues. The complete variable domain, with remaining parts taken from reference TRBV25-1 and TRBJ1-4, reads EADIYQTPRYLVIGTGKKITLECSQTMGHDKMYWYQQDPGMELHLIHYSYGVNSTEKGDLSSESTVSRIRTEHFPLTLESARPSHTSQYLCASSTTGGKLFFGSGTQLSVL.

This clone was counted between two and nine times. The chain employs TRBV5-6 and TRBJ1-3; TRBD1 might be the D (5 bases). With 0 bases removed from V and 2 bases from J, the gap between germline ends came to 6 bases. The CDR3 length is 14 residues. Germline CDR1 is SGHDT and CDR2 is YYEEEE. This CDR3 is CASSLGGAGNTIYF. In DNA form, the CDR3 reads TGTGCCAGCAGCTTGGGGGGGGCTGGAAACACCATATATTTT. The full variable domain, completed using reference TRBV5-6 and TRBJ1-3, is DAGVTQSPTHLIKTRGQQVTLRCSPKSGHDTVSWYQQALGQGPQFIFQYYEEEERQRGNFPDRFSGHQFPNYSSELNVNALLLGDSALYLCASSLGGAGNTIYFGEGSWLTVV.

This clone was seen a few times. The chain recombines TRBV5-1 with TRBJ2-3; 11 bases align to TRBD1. Germline CDR1 is SGHRS and CDR2 is YFSETQ. This CDR3 has 16 amino acids. With 4 bases clipped from V and 1 base from J, the junction kept 5 bases outside the gene matches. Here the CDR3 DNA reads TGCGCCAGCAGCAACCTGGGACAGGGGGGCACAGATACGCAGTATTTT. Translation: CASSNLGQGGTDTQYF. Complete variable domain (other parts from reference TRBV5-1 and TRBJ2-3): KAGVTQTPRYLIKTRGQQVTLSCSPISGHRSVSWYQQTPGQGLQFLFEYFSETQRNKGNFPGRFSGRQFSNSRSEMNVSTLELGDSALYLCASSNLGQGGTDTQYFGPGTRLTVL.

In the case of this clone: A read error may account for a junction end that differs from germline. The chain has TRBV30 and TRBJ2-7; 9 nucleotides align to TRBD2. CDR3 length: 11 residues. CDR1 and CDR2 from the germline V gene are GTSNPN and SVGIG (reference sequence). The CDR3 nucleotides are TGTGCCTGGACCCTTAGCGGGAGTATACACTTC. It is translated as CAWTLSGSIHF.

This chain uses TRBV30 with TRBJ1-4; perhaps TRBD1 as D (6 bases). CDR3 length: 12 amino acids. CDR1 and CDR2 (germline): GTSNPN, SVGIG (reference sequence). V lost 2 bases and J lost 8, with 9 bases in between. The CDR3 sequence is CAWSSTGEKLFF. The CDR3 coding sequence is TGTGCCTGGAGTTCCACAGGGGAAAAACTGTTTTTT.

The chain uses TRBV4-3 and TRBJ2-5; possible D gene TRBD2, 6 bases. Germline assignment: CDR1 LGHNA and CDR2 YSLEER. The CDR3 is 16 amino acids. Between the trimmed V and J ends, which lost 4 bases and 4 bases, there was a span of 19 bases. The CDR3: CASSPRGGTLGETQYF. CDR3 in DNA: TGCGCCAGCAGCCCCCGAGGCGGGACCCTCGGAGAGACCCAGTACTTC.

This sequence joins TRBV27 and TRBJ1-1; D is ambiguous. The germline V gene encodes CDR1 MNHEY and CDR2 SMNVEV (reference sequence). V lost 10 bases, J lost 3 bases, and 15 bases lay in between. The CDR3 covers 13 residues. The CDR3 DNA reads TGTGCCACCAAGAGTCCGGTTGACACTGAAGCTTTCTTT. Encoded protein: CATKSPVDTEAFF.

In this sample, this clone turned up a few times. The rearrangement uses TRBV2 and TRBJ1-4; 8 bases agree with TRBD1. Germline loops: CDR1 SNHLY, CDR2 FYNNEI. This CDR3 is built from 13 residues. V dropped 6 bases and J dropped 8; count of bases not matched to a gene: 5. This CDR3 reads CASRTGVGEKLFF. The CDR3 DNA follows: TGTGCCAGCAGGACAGGGGTGGGAGAAAAACTGTTTTTT.

The chain combines TRBV30 with TRBJ1-1; TRBD1 matches 9 bases. Germline-derived CDR1 and CDR2 are GTSNPN and SVGIG (reference sequence). The CDR3 totals 12 residues. V shed 5 bases, J shed 10 bases, and the junction held 8 bases outside the gene matches. CDR3 DNA: TGTGCCTGGGACAGGGGGTGGTTGTCAGCTTTCTTT. It is translated as CAWDRGWLSAFF.

A few counts support this clone. The V gene is TRBV28, the J gene TRBJ2-7, with 12 bases that match TRBD1. The J segment lost 7 bases and the V segment lost 5 bases, leaving 12 bases of the junction unmatched. This CDR3 has 16 amino acids. CDR1 MDHEN and CDR2 SYDVKM come from the germline V gene. The CDR3 is CASSPRPGQGAREQYF. In DNA form, the CDR3 reads TGTGCCAGCAGTCCACGGCCGGGACAGGGGGCGAGGGAGCAGTACTTC.

The V call is TRBV7-2, the J call TRBJ1-1; 8 bases fit TRBD1. Germline assignment: CDR1 SGHTA and CDR2 FQGNSA. V lost 3 bases, J lost 6 bases, and 6 bases stayed unmatched. The CDR3 runs 14 residues. CDR3 sequence reads: CASSFTGGSPEAFF. CDR3 DNA sequence: TGTGCCAGCAGCTTCACAGGGGGAAGCCCTGAAGCTTTCTTT.

This clone was found a few times. The chain recombines TRBV5-6 with TRBJ2-1; TRBD2 matches at 11 bases. Per germline, CDR1 SGHDT and CDR2 YYEEEE. The V and J ends lost 3 bases and 4 bases, in that order; junction bases with no gene match: 3. The CDR3 loop spans 15 amino acids. The DNA for the CDR3 is TGTGCCAGCAGCTACAGGACTAGCGGGTACAATGAGCAGTTCTTC. Its protein is CASSYRTSGYNEQFF.

This chain joins TRBV5-1 and TRBJ2-5; 8 bases agree with TRBD2. V was pared by 3 bases and J by 2 bases, with 6 bases of the junction left unmatched. In germline, CDR1 is SGHRS, CDR2 YFSETQ. The CDR3 contains 15 residues. The CDR3 loop reads CASSSLSGMQETQYF. The CDR3 bases are TGCGCCAGCAGCTCCCTTAGCGGGATGCAAGAGACCCAGTACTTC. The entire variable domain, with the rest obtained from reference TRBV5-1 and TRBJ2-5, is as follows: KAGVTQTPRYLIKTRGQQVTLSCSPISGHRSVSWYQQTPGQGLQFLFEYFSETQRNKGNFPGRFSGRQFSNSRSEMNVSTLELGDSALYLCASSSLSGMQETQYFGPGTRLLVL.

With respect to this clone: Other DNA sequences from this sample encode an identical CDR3 as well. The chain recombines TRBV18 with TRBJ1-5, with TRBD1 as a possible D gene (6 bases). Trimming stripped 3 bases from V and 1 base from J, with 10 bases between. Germline CDR1 is KGHSH and CDR2 is LQKENI. This CDR3 is built from 15 residues. The CDR3 bases are TGTGCCAGCTCACCCGGGCAGGGGAGCAATCAGCCCCAGCATTTT. It translates to CASSPGQGSNQPQHF. The variable domain in full, with the rest retrieved from reference TRBV18 and TRBJ1-5, is NAGVMQNPRHLVRRRGQEARLRCSPMKGHSHVYWYRQLPEEGLKFMVYLQKENIIDESGMPKERFSAEFPKEGPSILRIQQVVRGDSAAYFCASSPGQGSNQPQHFGDGTRLSIL.

This chain uses TRBV5-8 with TRBJ2-3; D gene uncertain. The length of the CDR3 is 13 residues. Germline CDR1 is SGHTS and CDR2 is YDEGEE. Trimming removed 3 bases from V and 5 bases from J, with 10 bases in between. Here the CDR3 DNA reads TGTGCCAGCAGCTGGGCAGACCGAGATACGCAGTATTTT. It translates to CASSWADRDTQYF.

This clone was detected only a few times. The V gene is TRBV19, the J gene TRBJ1-5; TRBD1 matches 9 bases. Germline V CDR1 and CDR2: LNHDA, SQIVND (reference sequence). The ends lost 9 bases at V and 6 bases at J; junction bases unmatched: 6. The CDR3 is 13 residues long. This CDR3 reads CASRGQGRQPQHF. In nucleotides, the CDR3 is TGTGCCAGCCGAGGACAGGGGCGTCAGCCCCAGCATTTT.

This clone was counted only a few times. The chain has TRBV11-3 and TRBJ2-1; TRBD1 agrees at 9 bases. The CDR3 runs 14 residues. J lost 8 bases, V lost 5 bases, and 7 bases had no gene match. Germline V lookup: CDR1 SGHNT, CDR2 YENEEA. The CDR3 region has the DNA TGTGCCAGCAGCCTCCGGGACAGGGTCCATGAGCAGTTCTTC. Translation gives CASSLRDRVHEQFF.

This chain connects TRBV6-5 to TRBJ2-1; tentatively, D is TRBD2 (5 bases). CDR1 MNHEY and CDR2 SVGAGI come from the germline V gene. The CDR3 is 14 residues long. Trimming left V 1 base short and J 7 bases short, with 11 bases between. CDR3 nucleotide sequence: TGTGCCAGCAGTTACTTCCTAGCTGCTAATGAGCAGTTCTTC. Translated: CASSYFLAANEQFF.

This clone has just a few counts. The V call is TRBV7-2, the J call TRBJ2-1; D may be TRBD2 (6 bases). The CDR3 has 15 residues. V was trimmed by 6 bases and J by 2 bases, leaving 14 bases between them. Germline CDR1 and CDR2: SGHTA and FQGNSA. DNA of the CDR3: TGTGCCAGCAGGCGCCCGGGAGAGCCCTACAATGAGCAGTTCTTC. The encoded protein is CASRRPGEPYNEQFF.

The chain recombines TRBV30 with TRBJ2-1; 7 bases fit TRBD1. The CDR3 has 14 residues. V trimming: 2 bases; J trimming: 9 bases; junction bases outside the gene matches: 10. Germline V gene sequence: CDR1 GTSNPN, CDR2 SVGIG (reference sequence). As DNA, the CDR3 is TGTGCCTGGAGTCCCGAATTGACAGGGAGTGAGCAGTTCTTC. Translation: CAWSPELTGSEQFF.

The J gene is TRBJ1-3, the V gene TRBV29-1; a possible D gene is TRBD1 (5 bases). CDR1 and CDR2 from the germline V gene are SQVTM and ANQGSEA. V lost 3 bases, J lost 2 bases, and 8 bases lay in between. The CDR3 spans 13 residues. The CDR3 region has the DNA TGCAGCGTTGAGAGACAGACTGGAAACACCATATATTTT. It encodes CSVERQTGNTIYF.

The gene calls are TRBV7-9 and TRBJ2-5; the match to TRBD2 covers 11 bases. Germline V lookup: CDR1 SEHNR, CDR2 FQNEAQ (reference sequence). This CDR3 comprises 16 residues. J lost 5 bases, V lost 1 base, and 6 bases had no gene match. CDR3 DNA: TGTGCCAGCAGCTTAGACCTAGCGGGAGGCGGGGAGACCCAGTACTTC. Its protein product is CASSLDLAGGGETQYF.